This T cell receptor beta chain was recovered during a study of PD-1 blockade in classical Hodgkin lymphoma. Study-wide background: Every 2 weeks, patients got 3 mg/kg intravenous nivolumab.

Every patient relapsed after autologous stem cell transplantation, and brentuximab vedotin exposure varied. Trimming left V 0 bases short and J 1 base short, with 2 bases between. CDR3 size: 13 residues. Looked up from germline, CDR1 is MNHEY and CDR2 is SVGAGI. Generated by immunoSEQ multiplex PCR, the TCRdb table keeps only in-frame clones and is missing some. The sample yields around 150,000 clones, 78% seen once. The input for sequencing was peripheral blood mononuclear cells (PBMCs), taken before the second cycle of nivolumab. This TCR was recovered from a human donor with classical Hodgkin lymphoma. The J gene is TRBJ2-3, the V gene TRBV6-5; no reliable D call. CDR3 bases: TGTGCCAGCAGTTACTCCGGCACAGATACGCAGTATTTT. Amino acids: CASSYSGTDTQYF.